This TCR beta chain stems from a study of blood T cells in healthy people across ages. Overall study context: Template-switching capture recovered about one barcoded beta molecule per two T cells.

PBMCs were isolated at a quantity of at least 6.5 million per sample. The amount of total RNA extracted per sample was at least 5 micrograms. Looked up from germline, CDR1 is SGHDT and CDR2 is YYEEEE. The CDR3 is 16 amino acids. The germline V and J ends were trimmed by 0 bases and 5 bases, with 15 bases remaining between them. A second PCR of about 6 to 12 cycles used a sample-barcoded 5' primer and a J-beta primer mix. TCRdb reanalysed the 5' RACE reads using MiXCR and keeps one entry per CDR3 protein. Seen here are approximately 1.5 million distinct CDR3 sequences, approximately 43% observed once, and the top ten hold roughly 3.7%.

Sequenced input: blood. This chain links TRBV5-6 with TRBJ1-5; tentatively, D is TRBD1 (6 bases). The TCR comes from a woman between 18 and 30 years old in good health. The chain's CDR3 is CASSLGRGSIYQPQHF. The DNA for the CDR3 is TGTGCCAGCAGCTTGGGAAGGGGGTCTATCTATCAGCCCCAGCATTTT.